Below, 23 T cell receptor beta chains from the same sample are listed, as sequenced in a study of cytomegalovirus exposure and HLA in healthy donors. In the PCR, 60 Vbeta and 13 Jbeta primers were used. Here immunoSEQ multiplex PCR was the method, and the copy in TCRdb shows in-frame clones only, minus some. The table lists roughly 80,000 clones, about two thirds of them singletons. The sample consisted of PBMCs. All receptors come from a woman aged 45-65 years in good health and CMV-seropositive.

The CDR3 bases are TGTGCCAGCAGGACAGGGAACACTGAAGCTTTCTTT. Residues: CASRTGNTEAFF. The rearrangement links TRBV2 to TRBJ1-1, with D tentatively TRBD1 (6 bases). Germline assignment: CDR1 SNHLY and CDR2 FYNNEI. CDR3 size: 12 residues. V lost 6 bases and J 1 base, leaving 6 bases between the germline ends.

The chain has TRBV7-8 and TRBJ1-2; TRBD1 is a possible D gene (5 bases). The CDR3 consists of 15 residues. Germline V lookup: CDR1 SGHVS, CDR2 FQNEAQ. Deletions cut 8 bases from V and 6 bases from J, with 22 bases between. As DNA, the CDR3 is TGTGCCAGCCGAACGCCCGGGACTGGAGGGAATGGCTACACCTTC. Its protein is CASRTPGTGGNGYTF.

V is TRBV6-5 and J is TRBJ1-1, with D unclear. The CDR3 is made up of 11 amino acids. CDR1 is MNHEY and CDR2 is SVGAGI in the germline V gene. V dropped 8 bases and J dropped 5 bases, with 9 bases sitting between them. In nucleotides, the CDR3 is TGTGCCAGCGTCTCAGCGACTGAAGCTTTCTTT. It is translated as CASVSATEAFF.

This clone was seen a single time. V and J are TRBV9 and TRBJ2-3, with D hard to call. From germline, CDR1 is SGDLS and CDR2 YYNGEE. Trimming left V 1 base short and J 0 bases short, with 9 bases between. The CDR3 has 15 amino acids. CDR3 sequence: CASSVTTSSTDTQYF. The CDR3 DNA follows: TGTGCCAGCAGCGTAACTACCTCTAGCACAGATACGCAGTATTTT.

For this clone: At one end, the junction sequence differs from germline, possibly due to a read error. The J gene is TRBJ1-2, the V gene TRBV5-1; D is uncertain. The CDR3 is made up of 16 amino acids. Germline V gene lookup returns CDR1 SGHRS and CDR2 YFSETQ. The CDR3 region is CASTLGGGESNYGYTF. The CDR3 bases are TGCGCCAGCACCTTGGGAGGAGGTGAATCGAACTATGGCTACACCTTC.

This clone was recorded a few times. This sequence joins TRBV7-2 and TRBJ2-7, with 9 bases aligning to TRBD1. Germline assignment: CDR1 SGHTA and CDR2 FQGNSA. Trimming cost V 5 bases and J 3 bases; bases outside gene matches: 11. The CDR3 has 16 amino acids. Written as DNA, the CDR3 is TGTGCCAGCAGCATGTTAGAGGGACAGGGAGGCTACGAGCAGTACTTC. It codes for CASSMLEGQGGYEQYF.

The DNA of the CDR3 is TGTGCCAGCAGTTACTTCAGGGGGCATGAAGGCTACACCTTC. Translating it yields CASSYFRGHEGYTF. The chain couples TRBV6-5 to TRBJ1-2; TRBD1 matches at 8 bases. V shed 1 base and J 8 bases; nucleotides not matched to a gene: 6. Germline-derived CDR1 and CDR2 are MNHEY and SVGAGI. The CDR3 has 14 residues.

The V gene is TRBV5-1, the J gene TRBJ1-1, with TRBD1 matching over 11 bases. V was clipped by 3 bases and J by 3 bases; unmatched bases: 7. Germline CDR1 SGHRS, CDR2 YFSETQ. This CDR3 is 16 amino acids long. CDR3 bases: TGCGCCAGCAGCTCGGACAGGGGGCGTTTGTACACTGAAGCTTTCTTT. Protein product: CASSSDRGRLYTEAFF. Complete variable domain (other parts from reference TRBV5-1 and TRBJ1-1): KAGVTQTPRYLIKTRGQQVTLSCSPISGHRSVSWYQQTPGQGLQFLFEYFSETQRNKGNFPGRFSGRQFSNSRSEMNVSTLELGDSALYLCASSSDRGRLYTEAFFGQGTRLTVV.

This clone was detected a few times. This sequence joins TRBV7-8 and TRBJ2-1; TRBD2 matches at 10 bases. The CDR3 runs 15 residues. Germline V gene lookup returns CDR1 SGHVS and CDR2 FQNEAQ. V lost 6 bases and J lost 7; bases outside the gene matches: 9. Here the CDR3 DNA reads TGTGCCAGCAGAAAAAAGCGGGGGGGAGGGAATGAGCAGTTCTTC. This encodes CASRKKRGGGNEQFF.

The gene calls are TRBV19 and TRBJ1-2, with D hard to call. The CDR3 totals 13 residues. Trimming removed 8 bases at V and 4 bases at J, with 14 bases between. Germline lookup yields CDR1 LNHDA and CDR2 SQIVND (reference sequence). CDR3 amino acids: CASHTPGGYGYTF. The CDR3 DNA reads TGTGCCAGTCATACCCCGGGTGGCTATGGCTACACCTTC. Variable domain in full (rest from reference TRBV19 and TRBJ1-2): DGGITQSPKYLFRKEGQNVTLSCEQNLNHDAMYWYRQDPGQGLRLIYYSQIVNDFQKGDIAEGYSVSREKKESFPLTVTSAQKNPTAFYLCASHTPGGYGYTFGSGTRLTVV.

This sequence joins TRBV19 and TRBJ1-2, with D possibly TRBD1 on 5 matching bases. This CDR3 contains 15 residues. Per the germline V gene, CDR1 is LNHDA and CDR2 is SQIVND (reference sequence). Trimming took off 4 bases at V and 0 bases at J, with 12 bases between the two ends. The CDR3 bases are TGTGCCAGTAGTACACGGGGGGGAGCTAACTATGGCTACACCTTC. Its protein is CASSTRGGANYGYTF.

The chain uses TRBV9 and TRBJ1-3, with D possibly matching TRBD1 (5 bases). The V gene's germline CDR1 is SGDLS and CDR2 YYNGEE. V lost 3 bases, J lost 1 base, and 11 bases lay in between. This CDR3 comprises 15 residues. DNA of the CDR3: TGTGCCAGCAGCGCGCCGACAGCATCTGGAAACACCATATATTTT. It specifies CASSAPTASGNTIYF.

On this clone: The junction shows a germline mismatch at one end, possibly a read error. The chain couples TRBV7-9 to TRBJ1-1; TRBD1 aligns across 8 bases. The CDR3 has 16 residues. Germline V gene lookup returns CDR1 SEHNR and CDR2 FQNEAQ (reference sequence). CDR3 nucleotide sequence: TGTTCCAGCAGCTTAGCGGAGGACAGGGTAGGCACTGAAGCTTTCTTT. Its translation: CSSSLAEDRVGTEAFF.

The chain employs TRBV5-5 and TRBJ1-1, with 8 bases fitting TRBD1. CDR3 size: 13 residues. Germline CDR1 and CDR2: SGHKS and YYEKEE (reference sequence). The V segment lost 7 bases and the J segment 5 bases; nucleotides outside the gene matches: 7. The CDR3 bases are TGTGCCAGCTACAGGGGGAGAAGGACTGAAGCTTTCTTT. It yields the protein CASYRGRRTEAFF.

Details on this clone: The sample holds other DNA sequences that translate to the same CDR3. V is TRBV5-1 and J is TRBJ2-1; D is ambiguous. The germline gives CDR1 SGHRS, CDR2 YFSETQ. With 1 base removed from V and 5 bases from J, the gap between germline ends came to 7 bases. The CDR3 is made up of 13 amino acids. The chain's CDR3 is CASSLLTDNEQFF. In nucleotides, the CDR3 is TGCGCCAGCAGCTTGCTAACAGACAATGAGCAGTTCTTC.

This chain uses TRBV29-1 with TRBJ1-3, with D hard to call. The V gene lost 5 bases and the J gene lost 0 bases, with 8 bases spanning the gap. Germline CDR1 and CDR2: SQVTM and ANQGSEA. The CDR3 has 13 amino acids. CDR3 DNA: TGCAGCGTTTATCCCGTCTCTGGAAACACCATATATTTT. Translation: CSVYPVSGNTIYF.

This chain joins TRBV5-6 and TRBJ2-3; D may be TRBD1 (6 bases). Germline values: CDR1 SGHDT, CDR2 YYEEEE. The CDR3 covers 17 residues. Trimming shortened V by 1 base and J by 1 base, and 16 bases separated the two germline ends. The CDR3: CASSLRRQGRRTDTQYF. For the CDR3, the DNA is TGTGCCAGCAGCTTGCGACGTCAGGGGAGACGCACAGATACGCAGTATTTT.

CDR3 residues: CASSLTSYGYTF. CDR3 DNA sequence: TGCGCCAGCAGCTTGACTTCCTATGGCTACACCTTC. The chain uses TRBV5-1 and TRBJ1-2, with D hard to call. The germline V and J ends were trimmed by 1 base and 4 bases, with 5 bases remaining between them. The CDR3 covers 12 residues. Germline-derived CDR1 and CDR2 are SGHRS and YFSETQ.

This chain uses TRBV21-1 with TRBJ1-1; the table's D call TRBD1 went unverified against the DNA. TRBV21-1 is a listed pseudogene. The CDR3 runs to 18 residues. CDR3 amino acids: CASSSTATGPHGNTEAFF. The CDR3 nucleotides are TGTGCCAGCAGCTCCACTGCGACAGGGCCACACGGAAACACTGAAGCTTTCTTT.

This chain uses TRBV5-1 with TRBJ1-1; 7 bases are a match to TRBD1. The germline CDR1 and CDR2 sequences are SGHRS and YFSETQ. The trim removed 5 bases at V and 0 bases at J, leaving 7 bases unmatched. This CDR3 has 15 residues. CDR3 DNA: TGCGCCAGCAGTTTACGGGACAGCGTGAACACTGAAGCTTTCTTT. It translates to CASSLRDSVNTEAFF.

This chain connects TRBV7-9 to TRBJ2-5; TRBD2 agrees at 7 bases. The ends lost 11 bases at V and 5 bases at J; junction bases unmatched: 5. Germline CDR1 SEHNR, CDR2 FQNEAQ (reference sequence). The CDR3 has 11 amino acids. The CDR3 protein is CAGEGRETQYF. The CDR3 nucleotides read TGTGCCGGGGAGGGGAGGGAGACCCAGTACTTC.

The chain carries TRBV5-1 and TRBJ1-3; D call uncertain. This CDR3 has 14 residues. CDR1 and CDR2 (germline): SGHRS, YFSETQ. Trimming pared 4 bases from V and 3 bases from J, leaving 11 bases between. CDR3 bases: TGCGCCAGCAGCCCCTTGAGTAATGGAAACACCATATATTTT. Its translation is CASSPLSNGNTIYF.

The chain joins TRBV11-2 to TRBJ1-2, with TRBD1 as a possible D gene (6 bases). The germline V gene has CDR1 SGHAT and CDR2 FQNNGV. The CDR3 extends over 14 amino acids. The V end was cut by 0 bases, the J end by 6 bases, with 11 bases between. CDR3 sequence reads: CASSLESGGHGYTF. The CDR3 DNA reads as TGTGCCAGCAGCTTAGAAAGTGGGGGCCATGGCTACACCTTC.